Listed here are 8 T cell receptor beta chains from one sample, sequenced in a study of blood T cells in healthy people across ages (dated by TCRdb to the mid-2010s). Library construction relied on 5' RACE. Instrument on record: Illumina HiSeq 2500. A second PCR of roughly 6 to 12 cycles was run with a J-beta primer mix and a sample-barcoded 5' primer. TCRdb reworked the public reads: Q25 trimming with fastp, MiXCR clone assembly, productive beta chains retained. CDR3 protein duplicates are merged, each entry listing the most common genes and DNA. For this sample the table gives about 800,000 distinct CDR3 sequences, of which approximately 25% were detected only once. Under 4.5% of the sample comes from the top ten. These same data were also listed under a study on T cells of mothers and their children.

The specimen sequenced was blood. Receptors originate from a boy younger than 18 in good health.

V is TRBV4-3 and J is TRBJ2-3; no reliable D call. This CDR3 contains 13 residues. Per germline, CDR1 LGHNA and CDR2 YSLEER. V lost 1 base and J lost 5, with 7 bases in between. The chain's CDR3 is CASSQGWRDTQYF. The CDR3 bases are TGCGCCAGCAGCCAAGGGTGGAGAGATACGCAGTATTTT.

This chain connects TRBV6-1 to TRBJ2-1; TRBD2 matches 11 bases. The V gene's germline CDR1 is MNHNS and CDR2 SASEGT. The V segment lost 1 base and the J segment 9 bases; nucleotides outside the gene matches: 2. This CDR3 is built from 14 residues. As DNA, the CDR3 is TGTGCCAGCAGTGAAGTAGCGGGAGGGGGTGAGCAGTTCTTC. It codes for CASSEVAGGGEQFF.

The table lists this clonotype with a few counts. The chain carries TRBV5-1 and TRBJ1-1; D is perhaps TRBD1 (6 bases). Germline CDR1 SGHRS, CDR2 YFSETQ. The V gene lost 7 bases and the J gene lost 1 base, with 17 bases spanning the gap. CDR3 size: 15 residues. The CDR3, as DNA: TGCGCCAGCTCCCTTGATGGACAGCCGAACACTGAAGCTTTCTTT. Translation gives CASSLDGQPNTEAFF.

The chain combines TRBV7-9 with TRBJ1-3; 8 positions agree with TRBD1. CDR3 size: 18 residues. Germline CDR1 SEHNR, CDR2 FQNEAQ (reference sequence). With 5 bases clipped from V and 0 bases from J, the junction kept 12 bases outside the gene matches. This CDR3 is CASSLPRDRSYSGNTIYF. For the CDR3, the DNA is TGTGCCAGCAGCCTGCCAAGGGACAGGTCTTACTCTGGAAACACCATATATTTT.

This clonotype was detected a few times. V is TRBV7-9 and J is TRBJ2-1; no firm D call. The length of the CDR3 is 10 residues. CDR1 SEHNR and CDR2 FQNEAQ come from the germline V gene (reference sequence). V was pared by 5 bases and J by 16 bases, with 12 bases between. Here the CDR3 reads CASSPQTDFF. The DNA for the CDR3 is TGTGCCAGCAGCCCTCAGACTGATTTCTTC.

This clonotype was counted a few times. The chain carries TRBV12-3 or TRBV12-4 and TRBJ1-5; D remains ambiguous. Trimming removed 1 base from V and 0 bases from J, with 4 bases in between. This CDR3 region has 14 residues. CDR3 sequence: CASSLGHSNQPQHF. CDR3 DNA sequence: TGTGCCAGCAGTTTAGGGCATAGCAATCAGCCCCAGCATTTT.

This clonotype was counted a few times. The V call is TRBV13, the J call TRBJ2-7; the match to TRBD1 covers 12 bases. Germline V CDR1 and CDR2: PRHDT, FYEKMQ (reference sequence). The junction had 9 bases not matched to a gene; V was cut back by 5 bases and J by 4 bases. This CDR3 comprises 16 residues. For the CDR3, the DNA is TGTGCCAGCAGCACCCGGGACAGGGGGCGTTCATACGAGCAGTACTTC. As protein: CASSTRDRGRSYEQYF.

This clonotype was counted many times. The chain joins TRBV9 to TRBJ1-2; D ambiguous. The V end was cut by 4 bases, the J end by 3 bases, with 13 bases between. Germline-derived CDR1 and CDR2 are SGDLS and YYNGEE. The CDR3 runs 14 residues. The CDR3 DNA is TGTGCCAGCAGCTTACAGAGGGTGGACTATGGCTACACCTTC. Translation: CASSLQRVDYGYTF.